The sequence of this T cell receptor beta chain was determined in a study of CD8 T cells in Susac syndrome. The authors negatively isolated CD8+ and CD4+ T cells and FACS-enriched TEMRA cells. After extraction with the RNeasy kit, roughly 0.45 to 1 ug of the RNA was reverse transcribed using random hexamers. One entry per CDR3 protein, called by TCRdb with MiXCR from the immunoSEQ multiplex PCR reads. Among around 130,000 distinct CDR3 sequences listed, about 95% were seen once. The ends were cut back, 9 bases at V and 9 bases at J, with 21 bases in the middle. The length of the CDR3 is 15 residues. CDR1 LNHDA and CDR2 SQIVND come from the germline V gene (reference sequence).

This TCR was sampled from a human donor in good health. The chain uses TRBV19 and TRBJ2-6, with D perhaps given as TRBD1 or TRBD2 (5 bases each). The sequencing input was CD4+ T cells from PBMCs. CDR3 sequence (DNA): TGTGCCAGCTCCCTGGGACCGCTCTTGAGCAACGTCCTGACTTTC. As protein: CASSLGPLLSNVLTF.